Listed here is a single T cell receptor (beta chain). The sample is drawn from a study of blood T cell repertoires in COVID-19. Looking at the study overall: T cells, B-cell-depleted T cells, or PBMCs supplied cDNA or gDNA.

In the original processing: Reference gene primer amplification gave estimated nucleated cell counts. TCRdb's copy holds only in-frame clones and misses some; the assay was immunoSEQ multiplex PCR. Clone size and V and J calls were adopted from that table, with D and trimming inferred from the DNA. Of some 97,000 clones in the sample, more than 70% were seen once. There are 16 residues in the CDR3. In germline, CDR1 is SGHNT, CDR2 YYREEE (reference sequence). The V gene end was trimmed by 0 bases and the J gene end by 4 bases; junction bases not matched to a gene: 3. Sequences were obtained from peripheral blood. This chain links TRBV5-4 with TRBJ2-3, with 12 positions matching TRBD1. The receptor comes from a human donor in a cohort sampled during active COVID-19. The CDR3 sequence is CASSLGGQGAADTQYF. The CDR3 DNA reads TGTGCCAGCAGCTTGGGGGGACAGGGGGCGGCAGATACGCAGTATTTT.